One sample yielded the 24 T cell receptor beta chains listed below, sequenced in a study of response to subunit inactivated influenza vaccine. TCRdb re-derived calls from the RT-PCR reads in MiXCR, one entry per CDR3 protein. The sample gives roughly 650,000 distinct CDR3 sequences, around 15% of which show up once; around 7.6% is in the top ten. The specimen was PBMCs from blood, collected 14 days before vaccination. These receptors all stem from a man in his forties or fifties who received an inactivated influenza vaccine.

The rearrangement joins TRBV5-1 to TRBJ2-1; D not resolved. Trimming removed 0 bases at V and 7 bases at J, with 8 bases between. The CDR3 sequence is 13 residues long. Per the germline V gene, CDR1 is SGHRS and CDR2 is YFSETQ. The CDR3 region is CASSLVYQNEQFF. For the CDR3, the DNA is TGCGCCAGCAGCTTGGTATACCAGAATGAGCAGTTCTTC.

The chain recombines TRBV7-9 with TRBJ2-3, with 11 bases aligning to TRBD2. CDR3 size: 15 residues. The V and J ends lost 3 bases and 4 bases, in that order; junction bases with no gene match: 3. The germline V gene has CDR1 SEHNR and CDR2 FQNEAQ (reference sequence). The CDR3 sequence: CASSFTSGGADTQYF. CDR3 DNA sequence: TGTGCCAGCAGCTTTACTAGCGGGGGAGCAGATACGCAGTATTTT. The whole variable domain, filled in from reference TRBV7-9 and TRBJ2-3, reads DTGVSQNPRHKITKRGQNVTFRCDPISEHNRLYWYRQTLGQGPEFLTYFQNEAQLEKSRLLSDRFSAERPKGSFSTLEIQRTEQGDSAMYLCASSFTSGGADTQYFGPGTRLTVL.

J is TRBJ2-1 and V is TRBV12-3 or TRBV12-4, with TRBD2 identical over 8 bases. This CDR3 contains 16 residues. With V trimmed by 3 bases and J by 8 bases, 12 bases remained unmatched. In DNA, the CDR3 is TGTGCCAGCAGTTTTCCAACGGGAGGGTGGCCGGATGAGCAGTTCTTC. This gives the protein CASSFPTGGWPDEQFF.

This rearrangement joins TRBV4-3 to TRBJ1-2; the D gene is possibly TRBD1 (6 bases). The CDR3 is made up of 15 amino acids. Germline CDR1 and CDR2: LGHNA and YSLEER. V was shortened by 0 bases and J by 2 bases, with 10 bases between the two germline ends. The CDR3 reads CASSQDYRDNYGYTF. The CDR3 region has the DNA TGCGCCAGCAGCCAAGATTACAGGGACAACTATGGCTACACCTTC.

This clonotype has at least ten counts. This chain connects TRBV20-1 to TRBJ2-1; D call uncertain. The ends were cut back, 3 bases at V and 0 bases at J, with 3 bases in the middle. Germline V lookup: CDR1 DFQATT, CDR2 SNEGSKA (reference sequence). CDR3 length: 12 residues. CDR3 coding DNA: TGCAGTGCTAGCACCTCCTACAATGAGCAGTTCTTC. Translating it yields CSASTSYNEQFF.

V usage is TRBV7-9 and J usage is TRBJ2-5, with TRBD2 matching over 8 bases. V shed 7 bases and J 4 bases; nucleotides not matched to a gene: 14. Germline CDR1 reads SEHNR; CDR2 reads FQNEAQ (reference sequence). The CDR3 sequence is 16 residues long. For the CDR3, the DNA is TGTGCCAGCAACCCTTCGCTAGCGGGTTCGGTAGAGACCCAGTACTTC. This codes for CASNPSLAGSVETQYF.

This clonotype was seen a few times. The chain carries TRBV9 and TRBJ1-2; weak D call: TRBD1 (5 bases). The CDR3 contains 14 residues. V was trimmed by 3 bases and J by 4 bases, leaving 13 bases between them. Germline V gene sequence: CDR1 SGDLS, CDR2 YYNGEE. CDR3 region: CASSAWGDSYGYTF. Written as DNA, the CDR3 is TGTGCCAGCAGCGCCTGGGGGGATTCCTATGGCTACACCTTC.

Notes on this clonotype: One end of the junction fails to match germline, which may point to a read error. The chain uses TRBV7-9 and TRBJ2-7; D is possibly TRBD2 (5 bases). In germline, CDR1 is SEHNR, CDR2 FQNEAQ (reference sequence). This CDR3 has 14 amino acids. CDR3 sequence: CASSLAGSSYGQYF. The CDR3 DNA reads TGTGCCAGCAGCTTGGCGGGTAGCTCCTACGGGCAGTACTTC.

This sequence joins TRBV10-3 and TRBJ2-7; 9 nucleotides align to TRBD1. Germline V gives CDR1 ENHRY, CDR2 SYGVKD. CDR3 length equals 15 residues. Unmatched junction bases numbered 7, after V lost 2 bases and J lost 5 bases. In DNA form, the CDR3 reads TGTGCCATCAGTGAGGGAGGGACAGGGACCCACGAGCAGTACTTC. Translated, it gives CAISEGGTGTHEQYF.

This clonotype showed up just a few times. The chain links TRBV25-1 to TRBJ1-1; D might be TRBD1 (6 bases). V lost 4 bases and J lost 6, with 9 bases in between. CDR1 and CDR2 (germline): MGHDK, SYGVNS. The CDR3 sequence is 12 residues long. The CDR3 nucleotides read TGTGCCAGCAGTGCAGGGGATCCTGAAGCTTTCTTT. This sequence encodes CASSAGDPEAFF.

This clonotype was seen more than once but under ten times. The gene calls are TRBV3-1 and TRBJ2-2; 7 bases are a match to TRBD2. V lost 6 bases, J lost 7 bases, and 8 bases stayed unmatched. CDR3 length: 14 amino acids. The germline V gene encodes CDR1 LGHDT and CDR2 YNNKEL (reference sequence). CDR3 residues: CASSRGGANGELFF. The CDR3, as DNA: TGTGCCAGCAGTCGCGGGGGTGCTAACGGGGAGCTGTTTTTT.

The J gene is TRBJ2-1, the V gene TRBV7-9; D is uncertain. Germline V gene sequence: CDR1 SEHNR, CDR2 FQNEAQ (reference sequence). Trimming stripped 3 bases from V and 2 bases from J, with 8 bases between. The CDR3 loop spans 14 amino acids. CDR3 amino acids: CASSFGAAYNEQFF. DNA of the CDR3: TGTGCCAGCAGCTTTGGTGCAGCCTACAATGAGCAGTTCTTC.

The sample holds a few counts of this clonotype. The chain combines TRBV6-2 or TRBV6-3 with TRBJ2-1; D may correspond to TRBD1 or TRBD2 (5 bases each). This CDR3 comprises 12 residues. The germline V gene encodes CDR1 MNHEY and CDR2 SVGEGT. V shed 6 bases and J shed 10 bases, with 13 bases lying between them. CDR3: CASSRDQGEQFF. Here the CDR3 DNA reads TGTGCCAGCAGCCGGGACCAGGGCGAGCAGTTCTTC.

The DNA for the CDR3 is TGTGCCAGTAGTATGCTCACAGGGGGCTTTAATGAAGCTTTCTTT. Translated, it gives CASSMLTGGFNEAFF. The V gene is TRBV19, the J gene TRBJ1-1; 9 bases are shared with TRBD1. This CDR3 contains 15 residues. The germline V gene encodes CDR1 LNHDA and CDR2 SQIVND (reference sequence). J gave up 7 bases and V 3 bases, and 9 bases lay outside the gene matches.

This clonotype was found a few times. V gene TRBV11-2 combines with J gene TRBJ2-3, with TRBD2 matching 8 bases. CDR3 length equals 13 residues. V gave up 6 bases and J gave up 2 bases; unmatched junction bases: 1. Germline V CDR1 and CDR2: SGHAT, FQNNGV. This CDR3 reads CASRRGATDTQYF. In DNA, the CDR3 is TGTGCCAGCAGGCGGGGGGCCACAGATACGCAGTATTTT. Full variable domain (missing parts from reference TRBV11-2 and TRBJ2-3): EAGVAQSPRYKIIEKRQSVAFWCNPISGHATLYWYQQILGQGPKLLIQFQNNGVVDDSQLPKDRFSAERLKGVDSTLKIQPAKLEDSAVYLCASRRGATDTQYFGPGTRLTVL.

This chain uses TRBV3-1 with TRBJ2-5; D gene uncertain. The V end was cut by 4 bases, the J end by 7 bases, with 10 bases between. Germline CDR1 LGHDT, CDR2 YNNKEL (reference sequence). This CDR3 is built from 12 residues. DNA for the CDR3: TGTGCCAGCAGCCCCCGCCCAGGGACCCAGTACTTC. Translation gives CASSPRPGTQYF.

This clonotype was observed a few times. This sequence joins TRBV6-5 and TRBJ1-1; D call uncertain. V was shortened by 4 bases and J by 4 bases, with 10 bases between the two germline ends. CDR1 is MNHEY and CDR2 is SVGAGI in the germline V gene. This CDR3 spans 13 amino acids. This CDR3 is CASSSATLTEAFF. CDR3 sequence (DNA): TGTGCCAGCAGTTCGGCAACTCTCACTGAAGCTTTCTTT.

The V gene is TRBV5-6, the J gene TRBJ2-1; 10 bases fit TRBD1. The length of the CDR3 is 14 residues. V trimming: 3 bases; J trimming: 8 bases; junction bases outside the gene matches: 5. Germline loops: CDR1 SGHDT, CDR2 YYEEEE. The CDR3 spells CASSYGTGVDEQFF. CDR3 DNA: TGTGCCAGCAGCTACGGGACAGGGGTCGATGAGCAGTTCTTC.

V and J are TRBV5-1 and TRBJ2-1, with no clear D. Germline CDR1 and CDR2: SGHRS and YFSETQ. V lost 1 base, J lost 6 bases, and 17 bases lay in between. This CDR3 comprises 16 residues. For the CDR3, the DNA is TGCGCCAGCAGCTTGTCTGAGCTGATGAGTCGCAATGAGCAGTTCTTC. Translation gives CASSLSELMSRNEQFF. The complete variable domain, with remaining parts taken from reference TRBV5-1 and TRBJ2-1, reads KAGVTQTPRYLIKTRGQQVTLSCSPISGHRSVSWYQQTPGQGLQFLFEYFSETQRNKGNFPGRFSGRQFSNSRSEMNVSTLELGDSALYLCASSLSELMSRNEQFFGPGTRLTVL.

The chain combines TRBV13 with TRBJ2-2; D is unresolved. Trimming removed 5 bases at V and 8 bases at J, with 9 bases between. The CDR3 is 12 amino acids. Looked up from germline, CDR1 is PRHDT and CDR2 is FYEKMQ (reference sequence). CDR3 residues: CASSAHQGELFF. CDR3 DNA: TGTGCCAGCAGCGCCCACCAGGGGGAGCTGTTTTTT.

CDR3 protein: CASSLLQGPYEQYF. The CDR3 DNA sequence: TGTGCCAGCTCACTCCTACAGGGACCCTACGAGCAGTACTTC. V and J are TRBV18 and TRBJ2-7; D perhaps matches TRBD1 (6 bases). This CDR3 spans 14 amino acids. V lost 4 bases to trimming and J lost 2 bases, with 12 bases between them. The germline gives CDR1 KGHSH, CDR2 LQKENI. Full variable domain (rest looked up from reference TRBV18 and TRBJ2-7): NAGVMQNPRHLVRRRGQEARLRCSPMKGHSHVYWYRQLPEEGLKFMVYLQKENIIDESGMPKERFSAEFPKEGPSILRIQQVVRGDSAAYFCASSLLQGPYEQYFGPGTRLTVT.

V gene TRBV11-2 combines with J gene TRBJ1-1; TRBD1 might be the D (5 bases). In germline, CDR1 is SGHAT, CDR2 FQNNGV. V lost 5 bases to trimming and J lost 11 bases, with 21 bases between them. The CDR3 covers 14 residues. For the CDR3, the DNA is TGTGCCAGCAGCCCACGGATGAGACAGCCGAAGGCTTTCTTT. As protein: CASSPRMRQPKAFF. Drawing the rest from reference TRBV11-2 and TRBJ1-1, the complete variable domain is EAGVAQSPRYKIIEKRQSVAFWCNPISGHATLYWYQQILGQGPKLLIQFQNNGVVDDSQLPKDRFSAERLKGVDSTLKIQPAKLEDSAVYLCASSPRMRQPKAFFGQGTRLTVV.

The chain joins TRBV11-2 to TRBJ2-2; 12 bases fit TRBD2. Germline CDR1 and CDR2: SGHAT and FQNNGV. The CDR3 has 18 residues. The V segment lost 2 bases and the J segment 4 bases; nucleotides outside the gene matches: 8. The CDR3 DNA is TGTGCCAGCAGCTTACTAGGACTAGCGGGATTGGGCACCGGGGAGCTGTTTTTT. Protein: CASSLLGLAGLGTGELFF.

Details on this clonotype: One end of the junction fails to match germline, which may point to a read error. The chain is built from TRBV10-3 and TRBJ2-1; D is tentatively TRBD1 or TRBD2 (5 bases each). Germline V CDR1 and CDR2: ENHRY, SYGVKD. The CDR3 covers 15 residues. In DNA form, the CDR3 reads TGTGTCATCAGTGAGTCCGAGGGGTTGAGGTATGAGCAGTTCTTC. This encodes CVISESEGLRYEQFF.